The 2 T cell receptor beta chains given below trace back to one sample, sequenced in a study of cytomegalovirus exposure and HLA in healthy donors. Both 60 Vbeta primers and 13 Jbeta primers went into the PCR. The assay was immunoSEQ multiplex PCR, and TCRdb's table has in-frame clones only and misses some. Found here are just under 150,000 clones, 65% to 90% of them singletons; the top ten hold less than 3%. The sample comprised PBMCs. These receptors all stem from a woman in her twenties or thirties in good health and CMV-seronegative.

The rearrangement uses TRBV21-1 and TRBJ1-2; the D call TRBD1 from the table was never checked on the DNA. TRBV21-1 is shown as a pseudogene. The CDR3 loop spans 17 amino acids. CDR3 coding DNA: TGTGCCAGCAGCAAGGGTAACAGGGGAGTCCCTAACTATGGCTACACCTTC. Protein sequence: CASSKGNRGVPNYGYTF.

The rearrangement uses TRBV29-1 and TRBJ2-2; no clear D. In germline, CDR1 is SQVTM, CDR2 ANQGSEA. Between the trimmed V and J ends, which lost 4 bases and 3 bases, there was a span of 9 bases. The CDR3 totals 13 residues. This CDR3 is CSVGPRYTGELFF. The CDR3 DNA follows: TGCAGCGTTGGGCCTAGATACACCGGGGAGCTGTTTTTT.